The 18 T cell receptor beta chains below come from one sample, sequenced in a study of tumor and adjacent non-tumor tissue in lung cancer. The library came from three nested PCR rounds adapted from ARM-PCR protocols. TCRdb processed the multiplex PCR reads anew with MiXCR; each CDR3 protein has one entry. Counted here are 200,000 or so distinct CDR3 sequences, 70% to 75% occurring once; the ten biggest clones make up around 27%. No cell sorting was done before RNA was extracted from the tissue. Sequencing input: lung tumor tissue. The receptors here all came from a man aged 60-69 years with non-small cell lung cancer.

This clonotype was seen a few times. A much larger clone lies a single base off, so this may be a read error. This chain joins TRBV28 and TRBJ1-5, with D possibly matching TRBD1 (5 bases). CDR1 is MDHEN, CDR2 SYDVKM, per germline. This CDR3 is built from 12 residues. Trimming pared 8 bases from V and 11 bases from J, leaving 16 bases between. The CDR3 DNA is TGTGCCAGCTTCAGGGTCGCCCAGTCCCAGCATTTT. Translation gives CASFRVAQSQHF. Full variable domain (outside the CDR3, taken from reference TRBV28 and TRBJ1-5): DVKVTQSSRYLVKRTGEKVFLECVQDMDHENMFWYRQDPGLGLRLIYFSYDVKMKEKGDIPEGYSVSREKKERFSLILESASTNQTSMYLCASFRVAQSQHFGDGTRLSIL.

About this clonotype: A much larger clone lies one base from this, so it may be a read error. The genes are TRBV20-1 and TRBJ1-3; D is uncertain. Germline assignment: CDR1 DFQATT and CDR2 SNEGSKA (reference sequence). V was clipped by 7 bases and J by 0 bases, with 16 bases between them. The CDR3 totals 15 residues. The CDR3 region has the DNA TGCAGTGTGACCCCCGACTCCGTCTCTGGAAACACCATATATTTT. It specifies CSVTPDSVSGNTIYF.

About this clonotype itself: The conserved phenylalanine or tryptophan is not found at the CDR3 terminus, so this likely reflects a read error. The chain combines TRBV11-3 with TRBJ2-1; TRBD1 or TRBD2 may be the D gene (5 bases each). V was cut by 4 bases and J by 10 bases, with 20 bases left in between. The V gene's germline CDR1 is SGHNT and CDR2 YENEEA. The CDR3 has 15 amino acids. The CDR3: CASSYPRDGSYEQFV. The CDR3 bases are TGTGCCAGCAGCTATCCTCGGGACGGATCCTACGAGCAGTTCGTC.

This clonotype has more than one count but fewer than ten. Germline is not matched at one junction end, which may reflect a read error. The chain has TRBV12-3 or TRBV12-4 and TRBJ1-2; D is possibly TRBD1 (5 bases). The CDR3 covers 15 residues. In DNA, the CDR3 is TGTGTCAGCATTTTTGGGCAGGCCAGGGACTATGGCTACACCTTC. Amino acids: CVSIFGQARDYGYTF.

On this clonotype: Its ends do not fully match the called genes, so a read error is possible. The chain recombines TRBV29-1 with TRBJ1-1; a weak D match, TRBD1 (5 bases). Germline V gene data show CDR1 as SQVTM and CDR2 as ANQGSEA. The CDR3 covers 12 residues. The CDR3 reads CSDKAGRDEAFF. CDR3 coding DNA: TGCAGCGACAAGGCGGGGCGCGATGAAGCTTTCTTC.

As regards this clonotype: A junction boundary mismatches the germline segment, possibly from a read error. V gene TRBV6-5 combines with J gene TRBJ1-2, with 7 bases identical to TRBD1. The V gene's germline CDR1 is MNHEY and CDR2 SVGAGI. The CDR3 is made up of 14 amino acids. The CDR3 spells CVSSARDSASGYTF. CDR3 bases: TGTGTCAGCAGTGCCCGGGACAGCGCGTCTGGCTACACCTTC.

Remarks on this clonotype: One junction end disagrees with the germline gene, perhaps due to a read error. This chain links TRBV20-1 with TRBJ2-3, with TRBD2 matching over 10 bases. The CDR3 has 16 residues. Germline lookup yields CDR1 DFQATT and CDR2 SNEGSKA (reference sequence). CDR3 bases: TGCGGTGCTAACCCCATAGCGGGGGGTAGCACAGATACGCAGTATTTT. Translation gives CGANPIAGGSTDTQYF.

About this clonotype itself: Compared with germline, one end of the junction differs, possibly owing to a read error. This chain connects TRBV20-1 to TRBJ2-5; 7 nucleotides line up with TRBD2. CDR3 length: 16 amino acids. Per germline, CDR1 DFQATT and CDR2 SNEGSKA (reference sequence). The CDR3 bases are TGCAATGCTAGAGGGAAGGGTAGCGGGCAGCAAGAGACCCAGTACTTC. Amino acid sequence: CNARGKGSGQQETQYF.

The count of this clonotype is one. Sequence at one end of the junction differs from germline and may be a read error. V usage is TRBV6-6 and J usage is TRBJ1-6, with 7 positions matching TRBD1. CDR1 and CDR2 (germline): MNHNY, SVGAGI (reference sequence). The length of the CDR3 is 15 residues. The CDR3 loop reads CASSSGDSYNSPLNF. The CDR3 DNA follows: TGTGCCAGCAGCTCCGGGGACAGCTATAATTCACCCCTCAACTTT.

The sample holds one count of this clonotype. The germline gene is not matched at one end of the junction; a read error may be the cause. The genes are TRBV11-3 and TRBJ1-1; 11 bases are a match to TRBD1. The CDR3 extends over 16 amino acids. Germline V gene sequence: CDR1 SGHNT, CDR2 YENEEA. CDR3 loop: CTSSGTGGLRNTEALF. The CDR3 DNA sequence: TGTACCAGCTCCGGGACAGGGGGTTTACGGAACACTGAAGCTTTGTTT.

Points on this clonotype: A read error may explain this, as a much larger clone is one base away. The chain links TRBV6-6 to TRBJ2-7; the match to TRBD2 covers 13 bases. With V trimmed by 7 bases and J by 4 bases, 10 bases remained unmatched. Germline V gene data show CDR1 as MNHNY and CDR2 as SVGAGI (reference sequence). This CDR3 region has 16 residues. The CDR3 region is CASIRTGTSGNYEQYF. The CDR3 region has the DNA TGTGCCAGCATACGTACCGGGACTAGCGGGAATTACGAGCAGTACTTC.

This clonotype was observed many times. This rearrangement joins TRBV20-1 to TRBJ2-4, with 11 bases fitting TRBD1. This CDR3 has 12 amino acids. The V and J ends lost 6 bases and 8 bases, in that order; junction bases with no gene match: 3. Germline V gene lookup returns CDR1 DFQATT and CDR2 SNEGSKA (reference sequence). The CDR3: CSARGQGDIQYF. The CDR3 DNA follows: TGCAGTGCAAGGGGACAGGGGGACATTCAGTACTTC.

With respect to this clonotype: A read error is possible here, since a much larger clone lies one base away. V and J are TRBV29-1 and TRBJ2-3, with 10 bases identical to TRBD2. CDR1 and CDR2 from the germline V gene are SQVTM and ANQGSEA. CDR3 length: 14 amino acids. CDR3 bases: TGCAGCGTTGTCCTGGGACTAGCGTCCGATACGCTGTATTTT. Translation: CSVVLGLASDTLYF.

This rearrangement joins TRBV10-3 to TRBJ1-6; no clear D. Germline CDR1 reads ENHRY; CDR2 reads SYGVKD. This CDR3 is 13 amino acids long. The V gene lost 3 bases and the J gene lost 7 bases, with 7 bases spanning the gap. CDR3 region: CAISDQINSPLHF. The CDR3 DNA sequence: TGTGCCATCAGTGACCAAATCAATTCACCCCTCCACTTT.

Details on this clonotype: This may arise from a read error, as a much more abundant clone is one base away. The chain employs TRBV6-6 and TRBJ1-6, with D uncertain. The germline gives CDR1 MNHNY, CDR2 SVGAGI (reference sequence). The CDR3 is 13 amino acids. The CDR3 reads CASSAPSESPLPF. CDR3 in DNA: TGTGCCAGCAGCGCGCCATCGGAATCACCCCTCCCCTTT.

The chain employs TRBV20-1 and TRBJ1-3; a weak D match, TRBD1 (6 bases). The CDR3 is made up of 13 amino acids. The germline CDR1 and CDR2 sequences are DFQATT and SNEGSKA (reference sequence). V lost 3 bases and J 6 bases, leaving 12 bases between the germline ends. The CDR3 spells CSARLGAENTIYF. The CDR3 DNA is TGCAGTGCTAGGCTGGGGGCTGAAAACACCATATATTTT.

The chain couples TRBV28 to TRBJ2-5, with D maybe TRBD2 (6 bases). Germline-derived CDR1 and CDR2 are MDHEN and SYDVKM. V lost 11 bases to trimming and J lost 5 bases, with 21 bases between them. This CDR3 region has 14 residues. CDR3 in amino acids: CACGLSSRGETQYF. As DNA, the CDR3 is TGTGCCTGCGGTTTGAGCTCCCGGGGGGAGACCCAGTACTTC.

With regard to this clonotype: A read error may explain this, as a much larger clone is one base away. This rearrangement joins TRBV4-2 to TRBJ1-1, with D maybe TRBD1 (5 bases). CDR3 length: 17 amino acids. V was shortened by 4 bases and J by 0 bases, with 18 bases between the two germline ends. The germline gives CDR1 LGHNA, CDR2 YNFKEQ. CDR3 nucleotide sequence: TGTGCCAGCAGCCCTCCTATGACAGTGAGTTTGAACACTGAAGCTTTCTTT. Its translation: CASSPPMTVSLNTEAFF.